What follows is one T cell receptor beta chain and its context. Antigen specificity is unknown. This specimen includes other DNA sequences encoding the same CDR3. The data stem from a study of shared clonotypes between healthy human individuals. Over several immunoSEQ plates, each subset's genomic DNA was distributed in even portions. The method was immunoSEQ multiplex PCR; TCRdb's version includes in-frame clones alone and lacks a portion of them. The sample lists about 2.3 million clones; 92% were seen once. Findings of the study overall: In contrast to clonotypes shared by all four donors, non-shared clonotypes had lower generation probabilities.

Looked up from germline, CDR1 is SGHAT and CDR2 is FQNNGV. With 1 base clipped from V and 0 bases from J, the junction kept 4 bases outside the gene matches. There are 16 residues in the CDR3. What was sequenced was naive CD4+ T cells from PBMCs. This sample's subset: CD45RA+ positively selected. The chain has TRBV11-2 and TRBJ2-3; 7 bases match TRBD2. The receptor comes from a man between 18 and 29 years old in good health. Some clones in this sample may be carry-over from other donors' samples. Here the CDR3 reads CASSLGLAASTDTQYF. In DNA form, the CDR3 reads TGTGCCAGCAGCTTAGGACTAGCCGCTAGCACAGATACGCAGTATTTT.